One sample yielded the 30 T cell receptor beta chains listed below, sequenced in a study of T-cell memory formation after mild COVID-19. In TCRdb, the 5' RACE reads were re-called with MiXCR into one record per CDR3 protein. The sample yields approximately 300,000 distinct CDR3 sequences, 15% to 20% seen once. The sequenced sample was PBMCs or a T cell subset sorted from them (not recorded which). These receptors were taken from a man between 18 and 35 years old who had mild COVID-19 (a few samples of this study predate the infection). Cell type and time point are not known.

The table lists this clonotype with many counts. The chain employs TRBV20-1 and TRBJ2-7; possibly TRBD1 for D (7 bases). This CDR3 is 17 amino acids long. V was clipped by 6 bases and J by 0 bases, with 24 bases between them. Per the germline V gene, CDR1 is DFQATT and CDR2 is SNEGSKA (reference sequence). CDR3: CSARPTGLGGLSYEQYF. Written as DNA, the CDR3 is TGCAGTGCCCGACCGACAGGGCTCGGGGGCCTCTCCTACGAGCAGTACTTC.

The chain employs TRBV9 and TRBJ1-2; TRBD1 agrees at 8 bases. The CDR3 totals 15 residues. V shed 4 bases and J 4 bases; nucleotides not matched to a gene: 9. Germline lookup yields CDR1 SGDLS and CDR2 YYNGEE. CDR3 region: CASSPPAQGAYGYTF. Here the CDR3 DNA reads TGTGCCAGCAGCCCCCCTGCCCAGGGGGCCTATGGCTACACCTTC. The full variable domain, with the rest looked up from reference TRBV9 and TRBJ1-2, is DSGVTQTPKHLITATGQRVTLRCSPRSGDLSVYWYQQSLDQGLQFLIQYYNGEERAKGNILERFSAQQFPDLHSELNLSSLELGDSALYFCASSPPAQGAYGYTFGSGTRLTVV.

The chain joins TRBV10-3 to TRBJ1-1; D remains unclear. This CDR3 region has 13 residues. Germline CDR1 is ENHRY and CDR2 is SYGVKD. V was clipped by 4 bases and J by 1 base, with 7 bases between them. This CDR3 is CAISGQENTEAFF. CDR3 nucleotides: TGTGCCATCAGTGGGCAGGAGAACACTGAAGCTTTCTTT.

This clonotype was seen more than once but under ten times. The J gene is TRBJ2-3, the V gene TRBV7-2, with 8 bases lining up with TRBD1. Germline lookup yields CDR1 SGHTA and CDR2 FQGNSA. The CDR3 has 15 residues. The J segment lost 4 bases and the V segment lost 5 bases, leaving 8 bases of the junction unmatched. CDR3 in amino acids: CASSPKDRAADTQYF. The CDR3 DNA sequence: TGTGCCAGCAGCCCGAAGGACAGGGCGGCAGATACGCAGTATTTT.

V gene TRBV5-6 combines with J gene TRBJ1-2; possibly TRBD1 for D (5 bases). CDR3 length: 14 residues. V was pared by 4 bases and J by 4 bases, with 14 bases between. Germline-derived CDR1 and CDR2 are SGHDT and YYEEEE. The CDR3: CASSNTGPTYGYTF. CDR3 DNA: TGTGCCAGCAGCAACACGGGGCCCACCTATGGCTACACCTTC.

The chain links TRBV6-2 or TRBV6-3 to TRBJ2-2, with a possible D match to TRBD2 (5 bases). The V and J ends lost 7 bases and 0 bases respectively, with 9 bases between them. CDR1 MNHEY and CDR2 SVGEGT come from the germline V gene. The length of the CDR3 is 14 residues. The CDR3 sequence is CASTPGANTGELFF. CDR3 DNA sequence: TGTGCCAGCACCCCCGGGGCGAACACCGGGGAGCTGTTTTTT.

This clonotype showed up many times. CDR3 nucleotide sequence: TGCGCCAGCAGCAAAATCTCGGGTCCCCTTAGGGATGAGCAGTTCTTC. Translation: CASSKISGPLRDEQFF. The chain employs TRBV4-3 and TRBJ2-1, with D hard to call. Germline lookup yields CDR1 LGHNA and CDR2 YSLEER. This CDR3 spans 16 amino acids. With 5 bases removed from V and 8 bases from J, the gap between germline ends came to 22 bases.

This chain connects TRBV5-1 to TRBJ2-1; TRBD1 agrees at 10 bases. CDR1 and CDR2 (germline): SGHRS, YFSETQ. V shed 4 bases and J 7 bases; nucleotides not matched to a gene: 5. This CDR3 contains 14 residues. The CDR3 DNA sequence: TGCGCCAGCAGCGGGACAGGGGTGGAGAATGAGCAGTTCTTC. It translates to CASSGTGVENEQFF. Full variable domain (missing parts from reference TRBV5-1 and TRBJ2-1): KAGVTQTPRYLIKTRGQQVTLSCSPISGHRSVSWYQQTPGQGLQFLFEYFSETQRNKGNFPGRFSGRQFSNSRSEMNVSTLELGDSALYLCASSGTGVENEQFFGPGTRLTVL.

In its sample, this clonotype was seen a few times. The chain is built from TRBV9 and TRBJ2-3; D not resolved. Germline CDR1 and CDR2: SGDLS and YYNGEE. The CDR3 totals 15 residues. Trimming cost V 4 bases and J 2 bases, with 14 bases left between them. The CDR3 DNA sequence: TGTGCCAGCAGCACCATTGACTCATACACAGATACGCAGTATTTT. The encoded protein is CASSTIDSYTDTQYF.

A few counts support this clonotype. The gene calls are TRBV7-2 and TRBJ2-3; 8 bases match TRBD2. Germline V CDR1 and CDR2: SGHTA, FQGNSA. This CDR3 region has 15 residues. Trimming at V came to 4 bases and at J to 4 bases, leaving 7 bases not matched to a gene. The CDR3 bases are TGTGCCAGCAGCTACCGATTGGGACTAGCAGATACGCAGTATTTT. Translation: CASSYRLGLADTQYF. The full variable domain, with the rest looked up from reference TRBV7-2 and TRBJ2-3, is GAGVSQSPSNKVTEKGKDVELRCDPISGHTALYWYRQSLGQGLEFLIYFQGNSAPDKSGLPSDRFSAERTGGSVSTLTIQRTQQEDSAVYLCASSYRLGLADTQYFGPGTRLTVL.

The gene calls are TRBV20-1 and TRBJ1-5; TRBD1 aligns across 11 bases. The CDR3 is 14 residues long. Germline values: CDR1 DFQATT, CDR2 SNEGSKA (reference sequence). Losses at the gene ends were 5 bases for V and 6 bases for J; bases not matched to a gene: 6. CDR3 protein: CSAPGTGGLQPQHF. In DNA form, the CDR3 reads TGCAGTGCTCCCGGGACAGGGGGACTTCAGCCCCAGCATTTT.

This rearrangement joins TRBV20-1 to TRBJ2-5; 11 bases agree with TRBD1. With V trimmed by 6 bases and J by 4 bases, 10 bases remained unmatched. There are 15 residues in the CDR3. The germline gives CDR1 DFQATT, CDR2 SNEGSKA (reference sequence). The chain's CDR3 is CSAPGQGARRETQYF. The CDR3 DNA reads TGCAGTGCCCCCGGACAGGGGGCTCGAAGAGAGACCCAGTACTTC.

This clonotype has more than one count but fewer than ten. The chain recombines TRBV28 with TRBJ1-1; possibly TRBD1 for D (6 bases). Looked up from germline, CDR1 is MDHEN and CDR2 is SYDVKM. This CDR3 has 12 amino acids. V lost 5 bases to trimming and J lost 13 bases, with 17 bases between them. The CDR3 here is CASSEDLHRDFF. In nucleotides, the CDR3 is TGTGCCAGCAGTGAAGACCTTCACAGGGATTTCTTT.

The rearrangement joins TRBV12-3 or TRBV12-4 to TRBJ2-3; 9 bases match TRBD2. The length of the CDR3 is 15 residues. J lost 6 bases, V lost 5 bases, and 9 bases had no gene match. The CDR3 sequence is CASSRSGTSFDTQYF. CDR3 sequence (DNA): TGTGCCAGCAGTCGCTCCGGGACTAGCTTCGATACGCAGTATTTT.

The genes are TRBV20-1 and TRBJ2-7; perhaps TRBD1 as D (5 bases). There are 15 residues in the CDR3. V was pared by 0 bases and J by 2 bases, with 14 bases between. The germline gives CDR1 DFQATT, CDR2 SNEGSKA (reference sequence). CDR3 sequence (DNA): TGCAGTGCTAGAGATCCCGGCAGGGCCCCCTACGAGCAGTACTTC. This codes for CSARDPGRAPYEQYF.

This clonotype was recorded a few times. The chain combines TRBV12-3 or TRBV12-4 with TRBJ1-2, with a weak D call TRBD1 (6 bases). The CDR3 loop spans 14 amino acids. V was pared by 0 bases and J by 5 bases, with 10 bases between. In DNA, the CDR3 is TGTGCCAGCAGTTTAGCCCCCGGACAGTATGGCTACACCTTC. Protein: CASSLAPGQYGYTF.

In its sample, this clonotype was seen many times. The genes are TRBV7-2 and TRBJ2-1; the D is unclear. V lost 6 bases and J 8 bases, leaving 14 bases between the germline ends. This CDR3 has 13 residues. In germline, CDR1 is SGHTA, CDR2 FQGNSA. The CDR3 region is CASSFSLGDEQFF. CDR3 coding DNA: TGTGCCAGCAGTTTTTCTCTAGGCGATGAGCAGTTCTTC. Full variable domain (remainder filled in from reference TRBV7-2 and TRBJ2-1): GAGVSQSPSNKVTEKGKDVELRCDPISGHTALYWYRQSLGQGLEFLIYFQGNSAPDKSGLPSDRFSAERTGGSVSTLTIQRTQQEDSAVYLCASSFSLGDEQFFGPGTRLTVL.

This chain uses TRBV6-6 with TRBJ2-3, with 8 bases identical to TRBD2. CDR3 size: 14 residues. Germline V lookup: CDR1 MNHNY, CDR2 SVGAGI (reference sequence). The V and J ends lost 2 bases and 6 bases, in that order; junction bases with no gene match: 4. The CDR3 DNA reads as TGTGCCAGCAGTTACGGGACTAGTGTTGATACGCAGTATTTT. Translated, it gives CASSYGTSVDTQYF.

This clonotype occurred a few times. The chain employs TRBV6-2 or TRBV6-3 and TRBJ2-1; TRBD1 might be the D (6 bases). The germline V gene has CDR1 MNHEY and CDR2 SVGEGT. V was pared by 5 bases and J by 1 base, with 12 bases between. This CDR3 is built from 15 residues. The CDR3 protein is CASSGLRGSYNEQFF. CDR3 coding DNA: TGTGCCAGCAGTGGGTTGAGGGGGTCCTACAATGAGCAGTTCTTC.

This clonotype appeared a few times. The chain links TRBV7-9 to TRBJ1-2; unclear D gene. V was shortened by 5 bases and J by 8 bases, with 12 bases between the two germline ends. The CDR3 spans 12 residues. The V gene's germline CDR1 is SEHNR and CDR2 FQNEAQ (reference sequence). CDR3 protein: CASSIGFNGYTF. The CDR3 bases are TGTGCCAGCAGCATCGGATTTAACGGCTACACCTTC.

This clonotype has more than one count but fewer than ten. V gene TRBV12-3 or TRBV12-4 combines with J gene TRBJ2-1; 14 nucleotides align to TRBD2. The CDR3 consists of 15 residues. J gave up 12 bases and V 2 bases, and 6 bases lay outside the gene matches. The CDR3 bases are TGTGCCAGCAGTTTAACGACTAGCGGGGGGGCACGGCAGTTCTTC. The encoded protein is CASSLTTSGGARQFF.

The V gene is TRBV7-3, the J gene TRBJ2-3; 11 bases line up with TRBD2. Germline V gene lookup returns CDR1 SGHTA and CDR2 FQGTGA. The CDR3 loop spans 14 amino acids. Trimming removed 5 bases from V and 8 bases from J; junction bases left unmatched: 6. CDR3 sequence reads: CASSLSGGAGTQYF. The CDR3 nucleotides read TGTGCCAGCAGCCTTAGCGGGGGGGCCGGTACGCAGTATTTT.

This clonotype has at least ten counts. CDR3 loop: CASSPGPLGNTEAFF. The CDR3 DNA reads TGTGCCAGCAGCCCGGGTCCTCTGGGAAACACTGAAGCTTTCTTT. The rearrangement joins TRBV5-5 to TRBJ1-1, with D unclear. The germline CDR1 and CDR2 sequences are SGHKS and YYEKEE (reference sequence). The CDR3 contains 15 residues. V was clipped by 4 bases and J by 2 bases, with 15 bases between them.

This clonotype has only a few counts. The chain is built from TRBV18 and TRBJ1-2, with 12 positions matching TRBD1. Germline CDR1 KGHSH, CDR2 LQKENI. There are 13 residues in the CDR3. The V segment lost 8 bases and the J segment 5 bases; nucleotides outside the gene matches: 3. CDR3 protein: CASGTGGSYGYTF. For the CDR3, the DNA is TGTGCCAGCGGGACAGGGGGCAGTTATGGCTACACCTTC.

The chain combines TRBV7-2 with TRBJ2-3, with TRBD2 matching 10 bases. CDR1 and CDR2 (germline): SGHTA, FQGNSA. V lost 5 bases to trimming and J lost 7 bases; unmatched junction nucleotides: 6. CDR3 length equals 14 residues. CDR3 in DNA: TGTGCCAGCAGCCATGGACTAGCGGACAATACGCAGTATTTT. This gives the protein CASSHGLADNTQYF.

This clonotype was seen a handful of times. The gene calls are TRBV28 and TRBJ2-3; 10 bases align to TRBD2. CDR1 is MDHEN, CDR2 SYDVKM, per germline. Unmatched junction bases numbered 4, after V lost 1 base and J lost 0 bases. The CDR3 covers 17 residues. The CDR3 DNA reads as TGTGCCAGCAGTTTATCTAGCGGGGGTGCTAGCACAGATACGCAGTATTTT. Translation gives CASSLSSGGASTDTQYF.

This clonotype appeared a few times. The chain carries TRBV20-1 and TRBJ2-1; no clear D gene. The V gene lost 3 bases and the J gene lost 6 bases, with 12 bases spanning the gap. This CDR3 has 13 amino acids. CDR1 and CDR2 from the germline V gene are DFQATT and SNEGSKA (reference sequence). The CDR3 region has the DNA TGCAGTGCTAGTCTGTTGTTGCTCAATGAGCAGTTCTTC. The encoded protein is CSASLLLLNEQFF.

This rearrangement joins TRBV11-1 to TRBJ2-7; D might be TRBD1 (5 bases). Germline V gives CDR1 SGHAT, CDR2 FQDESV (reference sequence). There are 15 residues in the CDR3. V lost 0 bases, J lost 2 bases, and 11 bases lay in between. The DNA for the CDR3 is TGTGCCAGCAGCTTAGCGTGGACACCAACCTACGAGCAGTACTTC. It encodes CASSLAWTPTYEQYF.

The chain combines TRBV20-1 with TRBJ1-6; a possible D gene is TRBD1 (5 bases). Trimming pared 5 bases from V and 14 bases from J, leaving 16 bases between. The CDR3 runs 12 residues. Per the germline V gene, CDR1 is DFQATT and CDR2 is SNEGSKA (reference sequence). CDR3 residues: CSASGGGMTLHF. As DNA, the CDR3 is TGCAGTGCTTCAGGCGGGGGGATGACCCTCCACTTT.

The chain employs TRBV2 and TRBJ2-5; a possible D gene is TRBD1 (5 bases). This CDR3 is built from 12 residues. V was trimmed by 8 bases and J by 5 bases, leaving 12 bases between them. Looked up from germline, CDR1 is SNHLY and CDR2 is FYNNEI. CDR3 nucleotides: TGTGCCAGCTCTACGCAGGGTGAGACCCAGTACTTC. Protein sequence: CASSTQGETQYF. Variable domain in full (rest from reference TRBV2 and TRBJ2-5): EPEVTQTPSHQVTQMGQEVILRCVPISNHLYFYWYRQILGQKVEFLVSFYNNEISEKSEIFDDQFSVERPDGSNFTLKIRSTKLEDSAMYFCASSTQGETQYFGPGTRLLVL.